The present TCR beta chain was sequenced within a study of blood T cell repertoires in COVID-19. The CDR3 length is 17 residues. Losses at the gene ends were 6 bases for V and 8 bases for J; bases not matched to a gene: 18. The germline CDR1 and CDR2 sequences are MDHEN and SYDVKM. The table came from immunoSEQ multiplex PCR; TCRdb's copy has only in-frame clones and leaves some out. Of 210,000 or so clones listed, almost 90% are singletons. The V gene is TRBV28, the J gene TRBJ2-1, with TRBD2 matching 8 bases. The receptor comes from a woman aged 55-70 years with acute or convalescent COVID-19. The sample was peripheral blood. The CDR3 sequence: CASSNHPTSGGNHEQFF. CDR3 nucleotides: TGTGCCAGCAGCAACCACCCCACTAGCGGAGGGAACCATGAGCAGTTCTTC.